These 3 T cell receptor beta chains share one sample of origin, sequenced in a study of technical replicates of blood from a handful of donors. Profiling relied on immunoSEQ multiplex PCR, and the TCRdb table lists in-frame clones only, not all of them. The sample contains about 85,000 clones, 90% to 95% of which appear only once. The specimen was T cells isolated from PBMCs. All receptors derive from a human donor in good health.

This clone came up once. The chain combines TRBV27 with TRBJ1-4; 8 nucleotides agree with TRBD1. This CDR3 has 18 amino acids. The germline CDR1 and CDR2 sequences are MNHEY and SMNVEV (reference sequence). V trimming: 6 bases; J trimming: 2 bases; junction bases outside the gene matches: 14. In DNA form, the CDR3 reads TGTGCCAGCAGGGAGGTGGCAGGGGGCGCGCTGACTAATGAAAAACTGTTTTTT. It yields the protein CASREVAGGALTNEKLFF.

The chain carries TRBV27 and TRBJ2-7, with D tentatively TRBD1 (6 bases). Germline V gene sequence: CDR1 MNHEY, CDR2 SMNVEV (reference sequence). Trimming took off 4 bases at V and 3 bases at J, with 16 bases between the two ends. The CDR3 is made up of 15 amino acids. CDR3 sequence: CASSSLMGANYEQYF. The CDR3 DNA sequence: TGTGCCAGCAGTTCGCTCATGGGGGCCAACTACGAGCAGTACTTC.

This chain uses TRBV27 with TRBJ2-7, with 10 nucleotides matching TRBD2. V lost 5 bases to trimming and J lost 4 bases; unmatched junction nucleotides: 8. This CDR3 spans 15 amino acids. The germline V gene has CDR1 MNHEY and CDR2 SMNVEV (reference sequence). The CDR3 DNA follows: TGTGCCAGCAGTATACCGGGACTAGCGCCTTACGAGCAGTACTTC. Translated: CASSIPGLAPYEQYF.